The 5 T cell receptor beta chains below all came from one sample that was sequenced in a study of blood T cell repertoires in COVID-19. The table came from immunoSEQ multiplex PCR; TCRdb's copy has only in-frame clones and leaves some out. Here the sample spans roughly 150,000 clones, roughly 82% being singletons. Sequenced input: peripheral blood. These receptors were taken from a woman between 45 and 65 years old with acute or convalescent COVID-19.

V and J are TRBV7-9 and TRBJ1-4; a possible D gene is TRBD1 (5 bases). From germline, CDR1 is SEHNR and CDR2 FQNEAQ (reference sequence). Trimming removed 5 bases from V and 8 bases from J, with 15 bases in between. The CDR3 is made up of 14 amino acids. The CDR3 loop reads CASSPFQGGEKLFF. In DNA form, the CDR3 reads TGTGCCAGCAGCCCCTTCCAGGGAGGGGAAAAACTGTTTTTT.

The chain joins TRBV9 to TRBJ1-2; possibly TRBD1 for D (5 bases). The CDR3 covers 15 residues. The V gene's germline CDR1 is SGDLS and CDR2 YYNGEE. The V end lost 4 bases, the J end lost 3 bases, and 16 bases lay between the germline ends. Here the CDR3 DNA reads TGTGCCAGCAGCCCAGGGACTTCCGCGGACTATGGCTACACCTTC. It specifies CASSPGTSADYGYTF.

The genes are TRBV4-2 and TRBJ2-2, with 7 nucleotides matching TRBD2. The CDR3 loop spans 16 amino acids. Germline V gene sequence: CDR1 LGHNA, CDR2 YNFKEQ. The V segment lost 3 bases and the J segment 4 bases; nucleotides outside the gene matches: 8. The CDR3 coding sequence is TGTGCCAGCAGCCAGTGGGAGGGAACGAGCACCGGGGAGCTGTTTTTT. Translation gives CASSQWEGTSTGELFF.

V is TRBV7-9 and J is TRBJ2-3; D may be TRBD2 (6 bases). Germline V gene lookup returns CDR1 SEHNR and CDR2 FQNEAQ (reference sequence). The V end was cut by 5 bases, the J end by 4 bases, with 13 bases between. The CDR3 is made up of 14 amino acids. CDR3 in DNA: TGTGCCAGCAGCAACATAGCGGCACCAGATACGCAGTATTTT. It encodes CASSNIAAPDTQYF.

The chain links TRBV7-9 to TRBJ2-5, with 11 bases fitting TRBD1. The CDR3 is 15 residues long. Trimming at V came to 5 bases and at J to 5 bases, leaving 7 bases not matched to a gene. Germline CDR1 and CDR2: SEHNR and FQNEAQ (reference sequence). The CDR3 region has the DNA TGTGCCAGCAGCAGACCTGGGACAGGGGGTGAGACCCAGTACTTC. This translates into CASSRPGTGGETQYF. Combining the CDR3 with reference TRBV7-9 and TRBJ2-5 gives the whole variable domain DTGVSQNPRHKITKRGQNVTFRCDPISEHNRLYWYRQTLGQGPEFLTYFQNEAQLEKSRLLSDRFSAERPKGSFSTLEIQRTEQGDSAMYLCASSRPGTGGETQYFGPGTRLLVL.